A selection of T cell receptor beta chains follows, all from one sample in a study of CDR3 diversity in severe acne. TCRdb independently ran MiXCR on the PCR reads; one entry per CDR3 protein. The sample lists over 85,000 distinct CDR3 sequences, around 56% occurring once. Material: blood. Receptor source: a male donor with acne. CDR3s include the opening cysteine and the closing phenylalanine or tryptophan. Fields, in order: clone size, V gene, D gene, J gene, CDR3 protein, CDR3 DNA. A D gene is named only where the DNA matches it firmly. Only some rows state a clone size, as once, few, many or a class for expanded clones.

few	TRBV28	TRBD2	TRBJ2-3	CASSAAGTSATDTQYF	TGTGCCAGCAGTGCTGCCGGGACTAGCGCCACAGATACGCAGTATTTT
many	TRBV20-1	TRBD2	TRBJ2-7	CSARDLASGSSYEQYF	TGCAGTGCTAGAGATCTCGCTAGCGGGAGCTCCTACGAGCAGTACTTC
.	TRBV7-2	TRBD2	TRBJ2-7	CASSLVWLAGGYEQYF	TGTGCCAGCAGCTTAGTTTGGCTAGCGGGAGGGTACGAGCAGTACTTC
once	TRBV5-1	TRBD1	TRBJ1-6	CASSTPWTGGSPLHF	TGTGCCAGTAGTACTCCGTGGACAGGGGGTTCACCCCTCCACTTT
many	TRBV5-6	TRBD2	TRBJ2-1	CASSPTGGVDNEQFF	TGTGCCAGCAGCCCTACGGGGGGGGTGGACAATGAGCAGTTCTTC
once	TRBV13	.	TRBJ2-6	CASSITRGTGANVLAF	TGTGCCAGCAGCATCACACGGGGAACTGGGGCCAACGTCCTGGCTTTC
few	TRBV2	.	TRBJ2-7	CASTTNSEQYF	TGTGCCAGCACGACTAACTCCGAGCAGTACTTC
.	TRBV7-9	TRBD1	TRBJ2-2	CASSFPGQGSNGELFF	TGTGCCAGCAGCTTCCCAGGACAGGGGAGTAACGGGGAGCTGTTTTTT
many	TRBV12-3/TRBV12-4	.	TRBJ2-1	CASSPLGQPGRNEQFF	TGTGCCAGCAGCCCACTCGGCCAACCGGGGAGGAATGAGCAGTTCTTC
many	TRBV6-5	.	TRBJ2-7	CASGTAVKYF	TGTGCCAGCGGGACGGCGGTTAAGTACTTC
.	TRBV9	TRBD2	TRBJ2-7	CASSGLTSGRGVYEQYF	TGTGCCAGCAGCGGATTGACTAGCGGGAGGGGCGTATACGAGCAGTACTTC
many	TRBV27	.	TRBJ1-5	CASSFGRRSPQHF	TGTGCCAGCAGTTTTGGACGGCGGTCGCCCCAGCATTTT
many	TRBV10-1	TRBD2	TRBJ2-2	CASSRVAGGLITGELFF	TGCGCCAGCTCCCGGGTAGCGGGGGGCCTCATCACCGGGGAGCTGTTTTTT
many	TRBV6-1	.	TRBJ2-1	CASREEPLGNEQFF	TGTGCCAGCAGAGAGGAACCGCTAGGGAATGAGCAGTTCTTC
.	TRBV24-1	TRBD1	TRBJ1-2	CATSQPTGTGYGYTF	TGTGCCACCTCTCAGCCTACCGGGACAGGATATGGCTACACCTTC
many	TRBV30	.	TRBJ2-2	CAWSYTGELFF	TGTGCCTGGAGTTACACCGGGGAGCTGTTTTTT
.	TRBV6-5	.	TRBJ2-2	CASTPTTGELFF	TGTGCCAGCACACCCACCACCGGGGAGCTGTTTTTT
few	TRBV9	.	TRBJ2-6	CASSVVDLGRGANVLTF	TGTGCCAGCAGCGTAGTGGATTTGGGGAGAGGGGCCAACGTCCTGACTTTC
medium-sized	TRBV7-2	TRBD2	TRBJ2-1	CASSLVAGSREQFF	TGTGCCAGCAGCTTGGTAGCGGGAAGCCGTGAGCAGTTCTTC
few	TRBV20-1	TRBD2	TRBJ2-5	CSASGGLAGAGDLWETQYF	TGCAGTGCTAGCGGGGGACTAGCGGGGGCCGGGGACCTGTGGGAGACCCAGTACTTC
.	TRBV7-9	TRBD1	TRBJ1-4	CASRGGNNEKLFF	TGTGCCAGCAGAGGGGGCAATAATGAAAAACTGTTTTTT
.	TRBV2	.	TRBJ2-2	CASNGGRELFF	TGTGCCAGCAATGGCGGGAGGGAGCTGTTTTTT
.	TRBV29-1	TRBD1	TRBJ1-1	CSVAGTGGTGAFF	TGCAGCGTTGCCGGGACAGGGGGCACTGGAGCTTTCTTT
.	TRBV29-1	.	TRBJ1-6	CSAATRPQRTANGHF	TGCAGCGCCGCGACCCGACCCCAACGCACGGCCAACGGACACTTT
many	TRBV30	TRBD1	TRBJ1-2	CACDGQGLYGYTF	TGTGCCTGCGACGGACAGGGCCTCTATGGCTACACCTTC
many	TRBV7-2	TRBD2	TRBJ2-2	CASSWRGADLNTGELFF	TGTGCCAGCAGCTGGCGGGGGGCGGACTTAAACACCGGGGAGCTGTTTTTT
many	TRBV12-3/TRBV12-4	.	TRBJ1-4	CASSLLSQGNEKLFF	TGTGCCAGCAGTTTACTATCGCAGGGGAATGAAAAACTGTTTTTT
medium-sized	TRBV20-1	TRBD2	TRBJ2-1	CSATTSGRAGEQFF	TGCAGTGCGACGACTAGCGGGAGGGCCGGTGAGCAGTTCTTC
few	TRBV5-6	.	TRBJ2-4	CASSLEGDKNIQYF	TGTGCCAGCAGCTTGGAGGGAGACAAAAACATTCAGTACTTC
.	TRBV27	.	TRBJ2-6	CATGPGTTNVLTF	TGTGCCACGGGACCAGGAACTACCAACGTCCTGACTTTC
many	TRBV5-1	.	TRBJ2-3	CASSVGGFPDTQYF	TGCGCCAGCAGCGTCGGTGGGTTCCCAGATACGCAGTATTTT
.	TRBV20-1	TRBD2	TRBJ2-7	CSARDRGASGIYEQYF	TGCAGTGCTAGAGATAGGGGGGCTAGCGGGATCTACGAGCAGTACTTC
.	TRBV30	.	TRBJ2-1	CVYALAHNEQFF	TGTGTCTACGCTCTAGCTCACAATGAGCAGTTCTTC
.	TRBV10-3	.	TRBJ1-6	CAISSPSAGVGSPLHF	TGTGCCATCAGTTCCCCATCGGCAGGGGTAGGGTCACCCCTCCACTTT
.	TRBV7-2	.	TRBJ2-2	CASRPGPLSGELFF	TGTGCCAGCAGACCCGGACCTTTGAGCGGGGAGCTGTTTTTT
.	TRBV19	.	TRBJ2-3	CASSSLSVGGRSTDTQYF	TGTGCCAGTAGTAGTCTCTCCGTCGGGGGTCGGAGCACAGATACGCAGTATTTT
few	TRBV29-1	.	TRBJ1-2	CSVDGGNYGYTF	TGCAGCGTTGACGGGGGGAACTATGGCTACACCTTC
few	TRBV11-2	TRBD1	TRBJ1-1	CASSLAGGEAFF	TGTGCCAGCAGCTTGGCAGGGGGTGAAGCTTTCTTT
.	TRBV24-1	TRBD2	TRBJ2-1	CATGGGPGVHEQFF	TGTGCCACCGGCGGGGGACCGGGGGTCCATGAGCAGTTCTTC
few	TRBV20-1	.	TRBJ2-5	CSARETGRETQYF	TGCAGTGCTAGAGAAACAGGGAGGGAGACCCAGTACTTC
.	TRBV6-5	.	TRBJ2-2	CASSYGRGTGELFF	TGTGCCAGCAGTTACGGCAGAGGCACCGGGGAGCTGTTTTTT
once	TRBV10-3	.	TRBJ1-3	CAISEGNTIHF	TGTGCCATCAGTGAGGGCAACACCATACACTTT
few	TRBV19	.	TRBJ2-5	CASRSEGSETQYF	TGTGCCAGTAGGTCGGAAGGAAGTGAGACCCAGTACTTC
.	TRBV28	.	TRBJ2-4	CASSSTWGNIQYF	TGTGCCAGCAGTTCCACCTGGGGAAACATTCAGTACTTC
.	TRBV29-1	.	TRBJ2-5	CSVRTGVKETQYF	TGCAGCGTTAGGACTGGCGTCAAAGAGACCCAGTACTTC
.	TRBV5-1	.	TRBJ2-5	CASSFRGPETQYF	TGCGCCAGCAGCTTCAGGGGACCGGAGACCCAGTACTTC